A selection of T cell receptor beta chains follows, all from one sample in a study of cytomegalovirus exposure and HLA in healthy donors. TCRdb's table, derived via immunoSEQ multiplex PCR, lists solely in-frame clones and lacks some. The data show approximately 140,000 clones, more than 75% seen once. The material sequenced was PBMCs. These receptors were obtained from a man aged 18 to 30 in good health and CMV-seronegative. CDR3s include the opening cysteine and the closing phenylalanine or tryptophan. Each record gives: CDR3 protein, CDR3 DNA, V gene, D gene, J gene, clone size. D genes are given only for firm matches. Some rows mark clone size as missing; the rest say once, few, many or name a class of expanded clone.

CDR3 protein: CASSQDLKAYRNSPLHF
CDR3 DNA: TGCGCCAGCAGCCAAGATCTAAAGGCTTACAGAAATTCACCCCTCCACTTT
V gene: TRBV4-1
D gene: -
J gene: TRBJ1-6
clone size: -

CDR3 protein: CASSLPGTGNNEQFF
CDR3 DNA: TGCGCCAGCAGCCTACCCGGGACAGGTAACAATGAGCAGTTCTTC
V gene: TRBV5-1
D gene: TRBD1
J gene: TRBJ2-1
clone size: -

CDR3 protein: CASSLLAGAYEQYF
CDR3 DNA: TGTGCCAGCAGCTTACTAGCGGGGGCCTACGAGCAGTACTTC
V gene: TRBV5-4
D gene: TRBD2
J gene: TRBJ2-7
clone size: -

CDR3 protein: CASSAHGGGTGELFF
CDR3 DNA: TGTGCCAGCAGCGCCCATGGGGGAGGAACCGGGGAGCTGTTTTTT
V gene: TRBV9
D gene: -
J gene: TRBJ2-2
clone size: -

CDR3 protein: CASSLFMIAGASGANVLTF
CDR3 DNA: TGTGCCAGCAGCTTATTTATGATAGCGGGAGCTTCTGGGGCCAACGTCCTGACTTTC
V gene: TRBV7-3
D gene: TRBD2
J gene: TRBJ2-6
clone size: -

CDR3 protein: CASSLALRRGSQPQHF
CDR3 DNA: TGTGCCAGCAGCTTAGCGCTTAGGCGGGGGAGTCAGCCCCAGCATTTT
V gene: TRBV7-8
D gene: -
J gene: TRBJ1-5
clone size: -

CDR3 protein: CASSYKIGTGGQYEQYF
CDR3 DNA: TGTGCCAGCAGCTATAAGATCGGGACAGGGGGCCAGTACGAGCAGTACTTC
V gene: TRBV28
D gene: TRBD1
J gene: TRBJ2-7
clone size: -

CDR3 protein: CASSHLLAGEVGYEQYF
CDR3 DNA: TGTGCCAGCAGCCATTTGTTAGCGGGAGAGGTTGGCTACGAGCAGTACTTC
V gene: TRBV25-1
D gene: TRBD2
J gene: TRBJ2-7
clone size: -

CDR3 protein: CASSEGLVAGELFF
CDR3 DNA: TGCGCCAGCAGTGAGGGACTAGTAGCCGGGGAGCTGTTTTTT
V gene: TRBV10-1
D gene: TRBD2
J gene: TRBJ2-2
clone size: -

CDR3 protein: CASSLRQGGGYTF
CDR3 DNA: TGTGCCAGCAGCCTGAGACAGGGGGGTGGCTACACCTTC
V gene: TRBV6-1
D gene: TRBD1
J gene: TRBJ1-2
clone size: -

CDR3 protein: CASSRDRGEETQYF
CDR3 DNA: TGTGCCAGCAGCCGTGACAGGGGTGAAGAGACCCAGTACTTC
V gene: TRBV7-2
D gene: TRBD1
J gene: TRBJ2-5
clone size: -

CDR3 protein: CASSLGLRRADSPLHF
CDR3 DNA: TGTGCCAGCAGCTTAGGACTAAGGAGGGCGGATTCACCCCTCCACTTT
V gene: TRBV11-3
D gene: -
J gene: TRBJ1-6
clone size: -

CDR3 protein: CASSHTGTEKLFF
CDR3 DNA: TGCGCCAGCAGCCATACAGGGACTGAAAAACTGTTTTTT
V gene: TRBV4-1
D gene: -
J gene: TRBJ1-4
clone size: few

CDR3 protein: CASSQGSGTEAFF
CDR3 DNA: TGTGCCAGCAGTCAGGGCAGTGGCACTGAAGCTTTCTTT
V gene: TRBV27
D gene: -
J gene: TRBJ1-1
clone size: -

CDR3 protein: CASSQAGARGSGANVLTF
CDR3 DNA: TGCGCCAGCAGCCAAGCGGGCGCCAGGGGCTCTGGGGCCAACGTCCTGACTTTC
V gene: TRBV4-1
D gene: -
J gene: TRBJ2-6
clone size: -